This T cell receptor (beta chain) is from a study of CD8+ T cells in alopecia areata. cDNA serving as the sequencing template came from extracted, reverse transcribed RNA. This table comes from immunoSEQ multiplex PCR, and its TCRdb copy is limited to in-frame clones, with some not included. The sample records about 190,000 clones, 50% to 60% being singletons. With regard to this clone: Compared with germline, one end of the junction differs, possibly owing to a read error.

The CDR3 extends over 15 amino acids. The sample's treatment: oral pan-JAK inhibitor, 5-10 mg twice daily. This rearrangement joins TRBV23-1 to TRBJ2-4, with D perhaps TRBD2 (5 bases). TRBV23-1 is given ORF status, its function remaining uncertain. The clonotype originates from a human donor with alopecia areata. The sample here was CD4+ T cells sorted from blood, taken at week 4, from a patient treated with tofacitinib. The CDR3 nucleotides read TGCGCCAGCAGCCATAATCCTCTAGCCAAAAACGTTCAGTACTTC. It is translated as CASSHNPLAKNVQYF.